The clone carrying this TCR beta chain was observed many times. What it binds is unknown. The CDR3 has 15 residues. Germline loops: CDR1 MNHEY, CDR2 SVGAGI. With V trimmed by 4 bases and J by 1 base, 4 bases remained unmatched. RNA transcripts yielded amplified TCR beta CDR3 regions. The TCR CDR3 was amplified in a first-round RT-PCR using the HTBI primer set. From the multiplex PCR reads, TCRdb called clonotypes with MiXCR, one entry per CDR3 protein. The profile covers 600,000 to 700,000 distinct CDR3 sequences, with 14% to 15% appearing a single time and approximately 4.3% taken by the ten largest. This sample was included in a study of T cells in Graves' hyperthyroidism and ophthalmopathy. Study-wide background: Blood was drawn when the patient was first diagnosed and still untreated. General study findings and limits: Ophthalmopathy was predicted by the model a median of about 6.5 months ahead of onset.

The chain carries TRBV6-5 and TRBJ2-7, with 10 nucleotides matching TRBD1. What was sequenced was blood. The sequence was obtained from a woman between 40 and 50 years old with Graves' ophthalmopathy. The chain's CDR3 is CASSWGQGTSYEQYF. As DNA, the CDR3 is TGTGCCAGCAGTTGGGGACAGGGGACTTCCTACGAGCAGTACTTC.